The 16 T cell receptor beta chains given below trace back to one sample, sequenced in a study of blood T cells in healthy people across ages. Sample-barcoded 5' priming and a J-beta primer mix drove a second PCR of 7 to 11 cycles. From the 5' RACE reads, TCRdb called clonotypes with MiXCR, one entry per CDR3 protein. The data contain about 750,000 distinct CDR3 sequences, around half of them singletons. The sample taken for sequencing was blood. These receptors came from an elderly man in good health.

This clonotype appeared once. The CDR3 is CASSLVAPEKLFF. The CDR3 bases are TGTGCCAGCAGCTTAGTAGCGCCCGAAAAACTGTTTTTT. The genes are TRBV5-5 and TRBJ1-4; no clear D gene. V dropped 2 bases and J dropped 8 bases, with 10 bases sitting between them. The CDR3 is 13 residues long. Germline V gene data show CDR1 as SGHKS and CDR2 as YYEKEE (reference sequence). Full variable domain (remainder filled in from reference TRBV5-5 and TRBJ1-4): DAGVTQSPTHLIKTRGQQVTLRCSPISGHKSVSWYQQVLGQGPQFIFQYYEKEERGRGNFPDRFSARQFPNYSSELNVNALLLGDSALYLCASSLVAPEKLFFGSGTQLSVL.

CDR3 nucleotide sequence: TGTGCCAGCAGTTCGGAGCCTCTACCCTCCTACAATGAGCAGTTCTTC. This gives the protein CASSSEPLPSYNEQFF. The J gene is TRBJ2-1, the V gene TRBV6-5; no firm D call. Trimming shortened V by 4 bases and J by 0 bases, and 13 bases separated the two germline ends. CDR1 and CDR2 from the germline V gene are MNHEY and SVGAGI. This CDR3 contains 16 residues.

CDR3 in amino acids: CSASPAARVGSDGYTF. CDR3 DNA: TGCAGTGCTAGCCCCGCGGCCAGGGTGGGTTCAGATGGCTACACCTTC. The V gene is TRBV20-1, the J gene TRBJ1-2; D perhaps matches TRBD1 (5 bases). CDR3 length equals 16 residues. Trimming removed 3 bases at V and 6 bases at J, with 23 bases between. Germline loops: CDR1 DFQATT, CDR2 SNEGSKA (reference sequence).

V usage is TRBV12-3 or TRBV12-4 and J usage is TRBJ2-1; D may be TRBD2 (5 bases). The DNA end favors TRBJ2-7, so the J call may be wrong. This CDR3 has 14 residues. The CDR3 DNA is TGTGCCAGTACCCTAGCTTCCGCCTACAATGAGCAGTACTTC. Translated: CASTLASAYNEQYF.

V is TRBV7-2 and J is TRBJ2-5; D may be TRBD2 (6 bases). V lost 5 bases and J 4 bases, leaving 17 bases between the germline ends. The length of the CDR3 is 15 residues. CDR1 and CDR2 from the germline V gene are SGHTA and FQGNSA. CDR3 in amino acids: CASSLRGDGRETQYF. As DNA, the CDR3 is TGTGCCAGCAGCCTGCGGGGTGACGGGAGAGAGACCCAGTACTTC.

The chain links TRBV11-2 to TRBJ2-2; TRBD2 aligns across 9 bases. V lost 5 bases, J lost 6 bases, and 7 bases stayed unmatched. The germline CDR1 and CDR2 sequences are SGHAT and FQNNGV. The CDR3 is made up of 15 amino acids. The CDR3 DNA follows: TGTGCCAGCAGCATCATCCGGACTAGCGCCGGGGAGCTGTTTTTT. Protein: CASSIIRTSAGELFF.

DNA for the CDR3: TGTGCCAGCAGCATGCAGGGGGCACGGGATACGCAGTATTTT. As protein: CASSMQGARDTQYF. The chain is built from TRBV5-4 and TRBJ2-3, with 8 bases that match TRBD1. Germline V CDR1 and CDR2: SGHNT, YYREEE (reference sequence). J lost 6 bases, V lost 4 bases, and 7 bases had no gene match. CDR3 length: 14 amino acids.

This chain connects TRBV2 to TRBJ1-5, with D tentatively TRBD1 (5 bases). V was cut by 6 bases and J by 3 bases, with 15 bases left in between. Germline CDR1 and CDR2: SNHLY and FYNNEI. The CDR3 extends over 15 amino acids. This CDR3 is CASSVGVTSNQPQHF. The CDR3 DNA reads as TGTGCCAGCAGCGTAGGGGTTACTTCCAATCAGCCCCAGCATTTT. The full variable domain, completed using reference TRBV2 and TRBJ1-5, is EPEVTQTPSHQVTQMGQEVILRCVPISNHLYFYWYRQILGQKVEFLVSFYNNEISEKSEIFDDQFSVERPDGSNFTLKIRSTKLEDSAMYFCASSVGVTSNQPQHFGDGTRLSIL.

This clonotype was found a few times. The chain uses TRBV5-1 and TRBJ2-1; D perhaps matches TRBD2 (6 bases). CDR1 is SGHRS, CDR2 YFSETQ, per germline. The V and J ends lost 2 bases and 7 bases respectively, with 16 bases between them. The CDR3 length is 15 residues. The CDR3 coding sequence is TGCGCCAGCAGCTTAGGGGACTTCCGGGGAAATGAGCAGTTCTTC. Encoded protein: CASSLGDFRGNEQFF.

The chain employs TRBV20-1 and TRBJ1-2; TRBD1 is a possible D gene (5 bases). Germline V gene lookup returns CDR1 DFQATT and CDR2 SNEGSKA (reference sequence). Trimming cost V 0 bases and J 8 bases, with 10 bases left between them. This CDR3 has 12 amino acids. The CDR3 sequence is CSARDLQGGYTF. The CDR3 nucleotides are TGCAGTGCTAGAGATTTGCAGGGAGGCTACACCTTC.

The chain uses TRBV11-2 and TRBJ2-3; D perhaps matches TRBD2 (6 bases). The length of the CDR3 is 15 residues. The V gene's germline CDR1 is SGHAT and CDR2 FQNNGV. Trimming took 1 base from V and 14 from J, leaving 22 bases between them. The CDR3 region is CASSLVGGRHRYAYF. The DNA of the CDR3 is TGTGCCAGCAGCTTAGTCGGGGGAAGGCACAGATACGCGTATTTT.

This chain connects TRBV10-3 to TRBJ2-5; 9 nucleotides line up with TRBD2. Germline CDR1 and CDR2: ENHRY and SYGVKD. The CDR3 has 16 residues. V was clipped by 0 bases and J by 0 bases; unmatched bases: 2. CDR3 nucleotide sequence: TGTGCCATCAGTGAGTCAGCGGGGGGCCACCAAGAGACCCAGTACTTC. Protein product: CAISESAGGHQETQYF.

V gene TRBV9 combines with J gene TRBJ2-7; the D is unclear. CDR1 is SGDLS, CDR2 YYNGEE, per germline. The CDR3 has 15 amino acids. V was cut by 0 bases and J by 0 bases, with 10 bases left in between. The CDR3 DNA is TGTGCCAGCAGCGTAGCTGGTAGTAGCTCCTACGAGCAGTACTTC. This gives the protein CASSVAGSSSYEQYF.

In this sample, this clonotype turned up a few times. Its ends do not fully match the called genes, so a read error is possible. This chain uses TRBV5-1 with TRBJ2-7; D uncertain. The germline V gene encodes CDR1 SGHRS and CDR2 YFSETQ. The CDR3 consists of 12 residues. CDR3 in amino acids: CASSSESYEQYF. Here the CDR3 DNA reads TGTGCCAGCAGCTCAGAATCCTACGAGCAGTACTTC.

The CDR3 protein is CASSSQRGAYNEQYF. Here the CDR3 DNA reads TGTGCCAGCAGTTCTCAGCGGGGGGCCTACAATGAGCAGTACTTC. The chain links TRBV28 to TRBJ2-1; 9 bases are shared with TRBD2. The closer fit of TRBJ2-7 to the DNA end suggests the J call may be wrong. This CDR3 is 15 amino acids long. Germline CDR1 MDHEN, CDR2 SYDVKM.

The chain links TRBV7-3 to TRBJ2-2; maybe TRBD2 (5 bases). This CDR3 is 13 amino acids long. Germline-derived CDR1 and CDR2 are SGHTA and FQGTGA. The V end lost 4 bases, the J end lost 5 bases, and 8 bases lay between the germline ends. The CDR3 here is CASSSDSTGELFF. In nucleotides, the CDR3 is TGTGCCAGCAGCTCGGACTCGACCGGGGAGCTGTTTTTT.